The clone carrying this T cell receptor beta chain was counted only a few times. With 1 base removed from V and 6 bases from J, the gap between germline ends came to 12 bases. Germline CDR1 is LGHDT and CDR2 is YNNKEL (reference sequence). CDR3 length equals 14 residues. This sample is drawn from a study of blood T cell repertoires in COVID-19. Generated by immunoSEQ multiplex PCR, the TCRdb table keeps only in-frame clones and is missing some. The repertoire holds 59,000 or so clones, around 81% seen once, with roughly 6.9% in the top ten. This TCR derives from a man between 60 and 75 years old with acute or convalescent COVID-19. The V and J genes are TRBV3-1 (or the pseudogene TRBV3-2) and TRBJ1-1, with D hard to call. Sequences were obtained from peripheral blood. The CDR3 nucleotides are TGTGCCAGCAGCCAAGGTGCAGCCGGGGCTGAAGCTTTCTTT. Its translation: CASSQGAAGAEAFF.